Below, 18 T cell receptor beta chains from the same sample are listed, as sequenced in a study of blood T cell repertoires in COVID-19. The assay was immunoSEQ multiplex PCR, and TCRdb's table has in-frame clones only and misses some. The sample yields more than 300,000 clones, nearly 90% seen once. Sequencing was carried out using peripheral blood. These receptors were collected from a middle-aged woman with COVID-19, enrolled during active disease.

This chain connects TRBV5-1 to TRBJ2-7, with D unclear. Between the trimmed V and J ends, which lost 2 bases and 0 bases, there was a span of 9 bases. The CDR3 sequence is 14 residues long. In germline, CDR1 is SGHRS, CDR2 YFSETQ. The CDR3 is CASSFELTSYEQYF. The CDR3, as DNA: TGCGCCAGCAGCTTTGAGCTAACCTCCTACGAGCAGTACTTC.

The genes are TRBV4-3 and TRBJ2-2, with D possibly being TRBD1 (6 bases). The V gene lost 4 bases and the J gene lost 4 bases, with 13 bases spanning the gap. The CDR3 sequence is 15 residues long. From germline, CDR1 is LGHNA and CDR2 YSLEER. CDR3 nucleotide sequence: TGCGCCAGCAGCCGAGATTCAGGGGTCACCGGGGAGCTGTTTTTT. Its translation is CASSRDSGVTGELFF.

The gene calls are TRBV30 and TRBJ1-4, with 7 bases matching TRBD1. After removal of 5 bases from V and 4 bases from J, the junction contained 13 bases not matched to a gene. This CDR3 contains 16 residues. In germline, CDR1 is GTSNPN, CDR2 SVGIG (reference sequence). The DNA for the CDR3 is TGTGCCTGGGCTAAGGGACCCGGGACAGTTAATGAAAAACTGTTTTTT. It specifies CAWAKGPGTVNEKLFF.

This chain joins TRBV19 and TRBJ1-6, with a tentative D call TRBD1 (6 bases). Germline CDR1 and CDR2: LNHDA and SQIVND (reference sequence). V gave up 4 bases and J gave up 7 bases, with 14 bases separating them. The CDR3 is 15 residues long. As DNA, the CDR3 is TGTGCCAGTAGTACCTCCGGACAGACGAATTCACCCCTCCACTTT. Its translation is CASSTSGQTNSPLHF.

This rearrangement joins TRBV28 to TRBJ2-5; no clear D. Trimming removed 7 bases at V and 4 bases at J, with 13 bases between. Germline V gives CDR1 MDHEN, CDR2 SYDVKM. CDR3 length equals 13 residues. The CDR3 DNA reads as TGTGCCAGCATGGGCATTTCCTTAGAGACCCAGTACTTC. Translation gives CASMGISLETQYF. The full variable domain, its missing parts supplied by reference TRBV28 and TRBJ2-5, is DVKVTQSSRYLVKRTGEKVFLECVQDMDHENMFWYRQDPGLGLRLIYFSYDVKMKEKGDIPEGYSVSREKKERFSLILESASTNQTSMYLCASMGISLETQYFGPGTRLLVL.

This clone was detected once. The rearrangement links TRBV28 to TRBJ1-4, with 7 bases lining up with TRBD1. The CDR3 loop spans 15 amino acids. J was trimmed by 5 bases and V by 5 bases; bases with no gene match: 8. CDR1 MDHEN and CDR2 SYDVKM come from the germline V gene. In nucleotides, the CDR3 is TGTGCCAGCAGTCCCGGGACAGTAAAAAATGAAAAACTGTTTTTT. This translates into CASSPGTVKNEKLFF.

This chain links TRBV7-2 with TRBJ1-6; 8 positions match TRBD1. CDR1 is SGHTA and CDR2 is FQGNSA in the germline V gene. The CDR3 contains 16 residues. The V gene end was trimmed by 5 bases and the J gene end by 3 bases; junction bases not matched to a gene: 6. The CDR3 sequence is CASSEGTGGYNSPLHF. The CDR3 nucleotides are TGTGCCAGCAGCGAAGGAACAGGGGGCTATAATTCACCCCTCCACTTT. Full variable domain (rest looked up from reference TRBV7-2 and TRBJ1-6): GAGVSQSPSNKVTEKGKDVELRCDPISGHTALYWYRQSLGQGLEFLIYFQGNSAPDKSGLPSDRFSAERTGGSVSTLTIQRTQQEDSAVYLCASSEGTGGYNSPLHFGNGTRLTVT.

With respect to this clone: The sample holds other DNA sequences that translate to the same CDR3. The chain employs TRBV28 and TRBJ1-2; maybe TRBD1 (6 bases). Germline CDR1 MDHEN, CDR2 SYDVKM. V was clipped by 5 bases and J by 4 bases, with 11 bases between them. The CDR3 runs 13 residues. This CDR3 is CASSLRQVYGYTF. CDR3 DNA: TGTGCCAGCAGTCTTAGACAGGTCTATGGCTACACCTTC.

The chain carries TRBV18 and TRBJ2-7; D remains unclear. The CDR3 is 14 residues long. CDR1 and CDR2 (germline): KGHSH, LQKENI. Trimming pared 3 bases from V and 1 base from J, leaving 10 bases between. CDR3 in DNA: TGTGCCAGCTCACCCCGGTTAGTATCCTACGAGCAGTACTTC. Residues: CASSPRLVSYEQYF.

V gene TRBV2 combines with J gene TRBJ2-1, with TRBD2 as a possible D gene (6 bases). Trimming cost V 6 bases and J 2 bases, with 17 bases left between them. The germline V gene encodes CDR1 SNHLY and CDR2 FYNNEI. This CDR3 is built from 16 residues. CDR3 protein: CASSFTGLLAYNEQFF. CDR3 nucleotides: TGTGCCAGCAGCTTCACGGGACTCTTAGCCTACAATGAGCAGTTCTTC. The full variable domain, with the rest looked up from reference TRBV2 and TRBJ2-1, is EPEVTQTPSHQVTQMGQEVILRCVPISNHLYFYWYRQILGQKVEFLVSFYNNEISEKSEIFDDQFSVERPDGSNFTLKIRSTKLEDSAMYFCASSFTGLLAYNEQFFGPGTRLTVL.

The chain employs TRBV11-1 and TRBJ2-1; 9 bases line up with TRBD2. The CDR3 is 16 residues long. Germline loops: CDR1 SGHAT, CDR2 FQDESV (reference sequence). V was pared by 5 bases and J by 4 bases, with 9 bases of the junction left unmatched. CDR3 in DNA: TGTGCCAGCAGCATCCTCCGCGGGAGGGATTACAATGAGCAGTTCTTC. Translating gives CASSILRGRDYNEQFF.

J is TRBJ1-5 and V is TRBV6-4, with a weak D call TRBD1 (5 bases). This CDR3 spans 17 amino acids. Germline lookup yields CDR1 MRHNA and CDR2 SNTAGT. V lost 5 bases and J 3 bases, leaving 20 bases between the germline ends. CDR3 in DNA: TGTGCCAGCAGTACGGCTGGCAGGGCCCGACACAATCAGCCCCAGCATTTT. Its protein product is CASSTAGRARHNQPQHF.

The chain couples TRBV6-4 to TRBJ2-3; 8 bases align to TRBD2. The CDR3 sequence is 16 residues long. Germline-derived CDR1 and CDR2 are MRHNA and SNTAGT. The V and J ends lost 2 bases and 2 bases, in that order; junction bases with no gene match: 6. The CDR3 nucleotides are TGTGCCAGCAGTGACAATTCGGGGGGGGACACAGATACGCAGTATTTT. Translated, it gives CASSDNSGGDTDTQYF.

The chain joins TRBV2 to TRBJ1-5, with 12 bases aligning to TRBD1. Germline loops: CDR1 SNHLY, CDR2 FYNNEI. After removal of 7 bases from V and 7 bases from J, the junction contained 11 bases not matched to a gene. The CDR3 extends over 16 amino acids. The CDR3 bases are TGTGCCAGCACTCTACGACCGGGACAGGGGGCCCAGCCCCAGCATTTT. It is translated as CASTLRPGQGAQPQHF.

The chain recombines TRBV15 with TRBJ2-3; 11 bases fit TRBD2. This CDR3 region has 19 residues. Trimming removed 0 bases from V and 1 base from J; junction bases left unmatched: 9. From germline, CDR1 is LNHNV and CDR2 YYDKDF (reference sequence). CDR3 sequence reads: CATSRDLTSGSRGTDTQYF. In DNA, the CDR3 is TGTGCCACCAGCAGAGATCTTACTAGCGGGAGTAGGGGCACAGATACGCAGTATTTT. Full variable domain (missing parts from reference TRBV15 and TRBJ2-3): DAMVIQNPRYQVTQFGKPVTLSCSQTLNHNVMYWYQQKSSQAPKLLFHYYDKDFNNEADTPDNFQSRRPNTSFCFLDIRSPGLGDTAMYLCATSRDLTSGSRGTDTQYFGPGTRLTVL.

The CDR3 DNA reads TGTGCCAGTAGTATAGATACCTACCCCTATGGCTACACCTTC. Translated: CASSIDTYPYGYTF. The chain carries TRBV19 and TRBJ1-2; D remains unclear. V was pared by 0 bases and J by 4 bases, with 9 bases between. CDR1 LNHDA and CDR2 SQIVND come from the germline V gene (reference sequence). This CDR3 spans 14 amino acids.

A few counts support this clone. The CDR3, as DNA: TGTGCCAGCAGCCGCGGACTAGCGGGAGGACGGCACAATGAGCAGTTCTTC. Amino acid sequence: CASSRGLAGGRHNEQFF. This sequence joins TRBV3-1 (or the pseudogene TRBV3-2) and TRBJ2-1; 14 bases map to TRBD2. Germline-derived CDR1 and CDR2 are LGHDT and YNNKEL (reference sequence). This CDR3 is built from 17 residues. Trimming removed 4 bases from V and 5 bases from J; junction bases left unmatched: 7.

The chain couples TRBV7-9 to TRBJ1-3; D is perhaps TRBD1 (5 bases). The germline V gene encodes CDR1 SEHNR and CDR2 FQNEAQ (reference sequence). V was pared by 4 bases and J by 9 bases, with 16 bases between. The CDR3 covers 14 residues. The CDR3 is CASSSRDPRGTIYF. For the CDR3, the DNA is TGTGCCAGCAGCTCGCGGGACCCCCGAGGCACCATATATTTT.